This T cell receptor beta chain was found in a study of PD-1 blockade in classical Hodgkin lymphoma. Autologous stem cell transplantation was followed by relapse in every patient, and brentuximab vedotin exposure varied. The CDR3 contains 16 residues. Germline V gene lookup returns CDR1 SGHVS and CDR2 FQNEAQ. Trimming removed 1 base from V and 3 bases from J; junction bases left unmatched: 5. Measured with immunoSEQ multiplex PCR; TCRdb has only the in-frame clones, and not every one. The profile covers 17,000 or so clones, with around 75% appearing a single time and over 3.5% taken by the ten largest. Overall study findings and caveats: Patients starting nivolumab less than 1 year after ASCT had lower diversity and were excluded from later analyses. Reports indicated that newly diagnosed patients had lower baseline TCR diversity than healthy donors did.

As regards this clone: Its specificity is not known.

The sequence derives from a human donor with classical Hodgkin lymphoma. This sequence joins TRBV7-8 and TRBJ1-5; TRBD1 aligns across 8 bases. Here the sequenced sample was peripheral blood mononuclear cells (PBMCs), taken at baseline. CDR3 protein: CASSLEGTGFNQPQHF. CDR3 in DNA: TGTGCCAGCAGCTTAGAAGGGACAGGTTTCAATCAGCCCCAGCATTTT.